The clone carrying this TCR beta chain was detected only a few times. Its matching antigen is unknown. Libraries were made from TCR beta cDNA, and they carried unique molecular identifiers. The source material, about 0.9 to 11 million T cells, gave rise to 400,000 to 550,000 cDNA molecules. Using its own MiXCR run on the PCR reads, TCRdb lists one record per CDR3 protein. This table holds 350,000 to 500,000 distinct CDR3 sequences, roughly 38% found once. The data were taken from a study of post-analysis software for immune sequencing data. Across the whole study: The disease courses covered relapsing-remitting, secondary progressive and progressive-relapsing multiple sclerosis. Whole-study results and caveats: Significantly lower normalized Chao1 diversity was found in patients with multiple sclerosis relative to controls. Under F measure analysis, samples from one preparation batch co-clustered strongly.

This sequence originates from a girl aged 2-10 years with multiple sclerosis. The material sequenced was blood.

For the CDR3, the DNA is TGCAGCGTTGAAGATGGGGTTAGCGGCTCCTACAATGAGCAGTTCTTC. It specifies CSVEDGVSGSYNEQFF. This chain connects TRBV29-1 to TRBJ2-1; TRBD2 might be the D (6 bases). CDR3 length: 16 amino acids. V shed 0 bases and J shed 0 bases, with 12 bases lying between them. Germline V gives CDR1 SQVTM, CDR2 ANQGSEA.